This record looks at one T cell receptor beta chain sequence and its context. Its specificity is not known. This sample is drawn from a study of beta chain features in type 1 diabetes. Study-level information: There were 107,917,701 sorted cells examined across all samples. Findings and caveats of the study: PCR might preferentially amplify shorter templates, equally in patients and controls. Shortening that was moderate but significant affected the TCRB CDR3s of Type 1 diabetes patients in all four CD4+ subsets.

Expressed TCRB transcripts were sequenced because the isolated RNA had all been reverse transcribed beforehand. Repertoires were generated with immunoSEQ multiplex PCR, while TCRdb's copy carries only in-frame clones and drops some. The sample has under 300,000 clones; around 13% are singletons. This CDR3 is built from 11 residues. Germline V gene sequence: CDR1 GTSNPN, CDR2 SVGIG (reference sequence). Material for sequencing was naive CD4+ T cells from blood. The chain links TRBV30 to TRBJ2-5; D not resolved. The TCR sequence derives from a man aged 25-45 years with type 1 diabetes. The CDR3 spells CAATVQETQYF. As DNA, the CDR3 is TGTGCTGCGACTGTACAAGAGACCCAGTACTTC.